This T cell receptor beta chain was found in a study of CD8 T cells in Susac syndrome. The CDR3 is 15 residues long. CDR1 and CDR2 from the germline V gene are SGDLS and YYNGEE. V lost 4 bases and J lost 6; bases outside the gene matches: 7. It was with random hexamers that 0.5 to 1 ug RNA was reverse transcribed. In TCRdb, the immunoSEQ multiplex PCR reads were re-called with MiXCR into one record per CDR3 protein. The table includes approximately 190,000 distinct CDR3 sequences, approximately 94% detected once. The receptor was isolated from a human donor with Susac syndrome. This chain joins TRBV9 and TRBJ2-3, with 11 positions matching TRBD2. Sequencing was performed on CD4+ T cells from PBMCs. The CDR3 DNA follows: TGTGCCAGCAGCTCTTCCGGGACTAGCGGCGATACGCAGTATTTT. Amino acids: CASSSSGTSGDTQYF.